The present TCR beta chain was sequenced within a study of blood T cell repertoires in COVID-19 (dated by TCRdb to between 2020 and 2021). Concerning the study at large: Samples covering the acute and convalescent phases of COVID-19 were provided by collaborators in the United States, Italy and Spain. The prospective study material was composed of cDNA or gDNA derived from T cells, B-cell-depleted T cells, or PBMCs. Subjects who had been exposed to COVID-19, were actively infected with it, or had recovered from it provided the deeply sampled blood TCRbeta repertoires that made up the dataset. The repertoires were released in a freely available public database intended as a resource for research on the immune response to SARS-CoV-2. The samples were drawn from two sources: the first 160 participants of the ongoing ImmuneRACE study, and 1,254 subjects contributed by 6 global collaborators. Nearly every sample came with metadata listing a de-identified subject ID, COVID-19 status, age in years and sex. HLA class I and class II types, where available, came from metadata supplied by the sample provider rather than from assay-based typing. Study-level results and caveats: The amount of clinical and demographic metadata varied by source and participant and was provided uncurated.

The immunoSEQ Assay, a bias-controlled multiplex PCR, was used to amplify TCRbeta CDR3 regions from genomic DNA. The original pipeline was this. Within the assay, amplification of reference gene primers was used to estimate how many nucleated cells each sample contained. To quantify the absolute abundance of each unique TCRbeta CDR3 rearrangement, sequence reads were collapsed and filtered. For each sample, productive Simpson clonality was calculated as the square root of Simpson's diversity index over productive rearrangements. What TCRdb holds here is the immuneACCESS table cut down to in-frame rearrangements. Part of the clones is not present; checked against another copy, under half of the missing clones reflect an unresolved V gene, and the others are unexplained. That table furnishes V, J and clone size, whereas the DNA furnished D and trimming. In this sample the table shows under 70,000 clones, roughly 88% of which occur a single time. Of the sample, about 43% is held by the ten largest clones.

One collaborating source in Seattle enrolled patients while the patients were actively infected and followed the patients over time throughout the course of disease. Collaborating institutions collected whole blood in K2EDTA tubes following their own protocols. Collaborator samples were shipped for TCRbeta analysis as frozen whole blood, isolated PBMCs, or DNA extracted from either sample type. On this clone: Its cognate antigen has yet to be identified. No base qualities exist here, and no much larger clone lies one base off it.

Sequencing input: peripheral blood. The TCR comes from an older woman with COVID-19, enrolled during active disease.

The CDR3 amino acid sequence is: CASSEVGSGRSDTQYF. The nucleotide sequence reads as follows: TGTGCCAGCAGTGAAGTGGGTAGCGGGAGGTCAGATACGCAGTATTTT. The receptor chain draws on TRBV2 and TRBJ2-3; TRBD2 fits 10 bases in the junction. Sequences SNHLY (CDR1) and FYNNEI (CDR2) are obtained from the germline V gene. From the cysteine up to the phenylalanine, the CDR3 has a length of 16 residues. The kept DNA is CDR3 alone, 48 bases in frame from the first base. The germline V and J ends show losses of 1 base and 4 bases respectively, and no gene match explains 5 bases of the junction.